This is a list of T cell receptor beta chains from one sample in a study of blood T cell repertoires in COVID-19. TCRdb's copy holds only in-frame clones and misses some; the assay was immunoSEQ multiplex PCR. The sample yields about 160,000 clones, roughly nine tenths seen once. Sequencing used PBMCs or T cells enriched from blood (not recorded which). The receptors were sampled from a woman in her forties who had been exposed to COVID-19. Each CDR3 is given with its conserved first and last residue. Fields, in order: V gene, D gene, CDR3 protein. A D gene is named only where the DNA matches it firmly.

TRBV10-3 . CAINGEAGNTIYF
TRBV19 TRBD1 CASSPRQGADYGYTF
TRBV19 . CATWPGYNEKLFF
TRBV28 TRBD1 CASSPQGNYGYTF
TRBV4-1 TRBD1 CASSHPGGQADRYGYTF
TRBV28 . CASKVLLLEQGGKAFF
TRBV9 . CASSVGEDTQYF
TRBV5-1 TRBD2 CASSYFRGGGDTQYF
TRBV5-4 . CASSSDRGYGYTF
TRBV15 TRBD1 CATSRGTGGGQPQHF
TRBV6-5 . CASSHYADRPYEQYF
TRBV5-5 TRBD2 CASSGSGRGGTGELFF
TRBV6-5 TRBD1 CASSQDRVGQPQHF
TRBV27 . CASSLVGPGNTIYF
TRBV9 . CASSVSGADNEQFF
TRBV10-3 . CAISESSGNTEAFF
TRBV6-4 TRBD2 CASSENSGRALDTQYF
TRBV27 . CASSFFGGNEQYF
TRBV7-2 TRBD1 CASRSYRGSRTGELFF
TRBV5-1 . CASSRLSSTDTQYF
TRBV19 . CASSKNTEAFF
TRBV5-1 . CASSWQWGVTTNQETQYF
TRBV19 . CASRRQVMNTEAFF
TRBV5-1 . CASSSAGGNTYNEQFF
TRBV24-1 . CATSDPRGNGYTF
TRBV19 . CASSGGVEGNTIYF
TRBV25-1 TRBD1 CASSEWTGRFYEQYF
TRBV2 . CASSENSYGYTF
TRBV12-5 . CASANVVGDFYEQYF
TRBV6-1 . CASSEAPLPGLGGETQYF
TRBV3-1/TRBV3-2 . CASSQDQTTRYGYTF
TRBV3-1/TRBV3-2 TRBD2 CASSPGASSGDNEQFF
TRBV28 TRBD2 CASSLETSGNTGELFF
TRBV21-1 . CASSIRGSKTQYF
TRBV6-5 . CASSYSSGTFTGELFF
TRBV5-5 TRBD1 CASSHRGPNEQFF
TRBV11-2 . CASSLGQTNTEAFF
TRBV12-3/TRBV12-4 . CASFGGGETQYF
TRBV10-3 TRBD1 CAISTGGSQPQHF
TRBV21-1 . CASSTDRFNTEAFF
TRBV9 TRBD1 CASSVGSRGSYNEQFF
TRBV2 . CASSGVTGTGELFF
TRBV10-1 TRBD2 CASSPGLGTQYF
TRBV9 . CASRAQTGNNYGYTF
TRBV18 TRBD1 CASSPGTAQQYF
TRBV12-5 TRBD1 CASGRGQYGYTF
TRBV14 . CASSQLDSYGYTF
TRBV9 . CASSRRDNEKLFF
TRBV21-1 . CASSKGPNRDGTDYGYTF
TRBV18 TRBD1 CASSPTGGSYEQYF
TRBV5-1 . CASSRDKNYGYTF
TRBV29-1 TRBD1 CSVGTGLENEQFF
TRBV6-5 . CASSSLSGANVLTF
TRBV6-5 . CASSSKSEAFF
TRBV7-9 TRBD1 CASSESPGWGQGDARLFF
TRBV9 . CASSVEGALTEAFF